This T cell receptor (beta chain) came from a study of blood T cells in healthy people across ages. Study-wide findings and caveats: A roughly linear age-dependent decrease characterized TCR beta diversity per million T cells. CMV status of donors was not determined, possibly confounding expanded clonotype changes.

CDR3 length equals 11 residues. Trimming removed 2 bases from V and 4 bases from J, with 6 bases in between. Per germline, CDR1 DFQATT and CDR2 SNEGSKA (reference sequence). In the case of this clonotype: Its specificity is unknown.

Primers used in a second PCR of roughly 7 to 12 cycles were a sample-barcoded 5' primer and a J-beta primer mix. Each cDNA was tagged by a template-switch adaptor containing 12 random nucleotides. MiXCR, applied by TCRdb to the 5' RACE reads, yields one record per CDR3 protein. Of approximately 1,000,000 distinct CDR3 sequences in the sample, 45% were seen once. Isolated per sample were at least 6 million PBMCs. The receptor's source is a woman aged 55 to 70 in good health. This sequence joins TRBV20-1 and TRBJ2-7; D unclear. Material for sequencing was blood. CDR3 sequence (DNA): TGCAGTGCTAGAAAGGAATACGAGCAGTACTTC. As protein: CSARKEYEQYF.